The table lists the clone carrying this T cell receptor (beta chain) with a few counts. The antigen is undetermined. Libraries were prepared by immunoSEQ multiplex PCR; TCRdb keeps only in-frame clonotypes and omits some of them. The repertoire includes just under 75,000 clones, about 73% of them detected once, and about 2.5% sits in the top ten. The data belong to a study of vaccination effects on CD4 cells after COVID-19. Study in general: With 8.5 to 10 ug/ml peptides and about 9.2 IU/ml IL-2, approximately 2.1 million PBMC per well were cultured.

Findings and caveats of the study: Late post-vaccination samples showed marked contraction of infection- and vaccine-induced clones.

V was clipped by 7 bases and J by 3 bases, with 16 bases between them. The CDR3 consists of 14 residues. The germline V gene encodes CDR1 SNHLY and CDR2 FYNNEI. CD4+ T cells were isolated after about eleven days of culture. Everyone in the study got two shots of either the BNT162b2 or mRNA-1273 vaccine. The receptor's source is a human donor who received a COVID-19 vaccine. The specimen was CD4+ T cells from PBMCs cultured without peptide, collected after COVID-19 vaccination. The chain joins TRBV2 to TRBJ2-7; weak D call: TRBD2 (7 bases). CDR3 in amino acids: CASTFGGQIYEQYV. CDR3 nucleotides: TGTGCCAGCACCTTCGGGGGGCAGATCTACGAGCAGTACGTC.